This TCR beta chain was sequenced in a study of blood T cell repertoires in COVID-19. Background on the study: Acute and convalescent COVID-19 specimens originated in the United States, Italy and Spain.

The CDR3 is made up of 12 amino acids. The germline CDR1 and CDR2 sequences are SGHNT and YENEEA. V lost 5 bases to trimming and J lost 4 bases, with 7 bases between them. Method: immunoSEQ multiplex PCR; TCRdb's copy keeps in-frame clones and lacks some. The table has approximately 250,000 clones, approximately 83% seen once. The sequence came from a human donor in a cohort sampled during active COVID-19. Sample: peripheral blood. The chain combines TRBV11-3 with TRBJ2-3; D is perhaps TRBD2 (5 bases). CDR3: CASSTRADTQYF. CDR3 nucleotides: TGTGCCAGCAGCACTAGAGCAGATACGCAGTATTTT.